The clone carrying this TCR beta chain was observed once. The sample originates from a study of blood T cell repertoires in COVID-19. The assay was immunoSEQ multiplex PCR, and TCRdb's table has in-frame clones only and misses some. Here the sample spans around 220,000 clones, around 90% being singletons. Looked up from germline, CDR1 is LGHDT and CDR2 is YNNKEL (reference sequence). The CDR3 is 14 amino acids. Trimming cost V 3 bases and J 4 bases, with 12 bases left between them. Participants were aged roughly 18 to 90 years, lived in 25 or so US areas, and enrolled virtually. Exposed enrollees had met someone with a PCR-confirmed or clinician-diagnosed COVID-19 case at some point within the 2 weeks before study entry.

The receptor's source is a man aged 30 to 45 who had been exposed to COVID-19. The sequenced material came from PBMCs or T cells enriched from blood (not recorded which). The chain has TRBV3-1 (or the pseudogene TRBV3-2) and TRBJ1-2; TRBD1 is a possible D gene (5 bases). In nucleotides, the CDR3 is TGTGCCAGCAGCCACTTAGGGGATGGCTATGGCTACACCTTC. Its protein product is CASSHLGDGYGYTF.